Listed below are T cell receptor beta chains from one sample, sequenced in a study of shared clonotypes between healthy human individuals. Profiled with immunoSEQ multiplex PCR; TCRdb holds only in-frame clones, not every one. The data contain roughly 1 million clones, around 74% of them seen just once; the ten biggest clones take up 1.4% to 1.5%. The sequencing sample was made of memory CD4+ T cells sorted from blood. These receptor sequences come from a man younger than 35 in good health. CDR3s leave out the opening cysteine and the closing phenylalanine or tryptophan.

v_call: TRBV29-1; j_call: TRBJ2-7; cdr3_aa: SVPGGRGYEQY
v_call: TRBV7-8; j_call: TRBJ1-4; cdr3_aa: ASSHETGGEKLF
v_call: TRBV2; j_call: TRBJ2-7; cdr3_aa: ASSVGEQY
v_call: TRBV2; j_call: TRBJ2-5; cdr3_aa: ASRVGETQY
v_call: TRBV5-8; j_call: TRBJ2-3; cdr3_aa: ASIPWTSGITDTQY
v_call: TRBV6-4; j_call: TRBJ2-1; cdr3_aa: ASSASLGGLAERNEQF
v_call: TRBV9; j_call: TRBJ2-2; cdr3_aa: ASGRAPNTGELF
v_call: TRBV4-1; j_call: TRBJ1-1; cdr3_aa: ASSPEGQGKMNTEAF
v_call: TRBV28; j_call: TRBJ1-2; cdr3_aa: ASSLLQGRIDGYT
v_call: TRBV4-3; j_call: TRBJ1-4; cdr3_aa: ASSQVLGTGYEKLF
v_call: TRBV7-9; j_call: TRBJ1-1; cdr3_aa: ASSAASRANTEAF
v_call: TRBV5-1; j_call: TRBJ2-1; cdr3_aa: ASSRDSRNEQF
v_call: TRBV30; j_call: TRBJ1-1; cdr3_aa: AWDDRGTEAF
v_call: TRBV7-9; j_call: TRBJ1-5; cdr3_aa: APALFQGSNQPQH
v_call: TRBV6-1; j_call: TRBJ1-2; cdr3_aa: ASSEGHTTYNYGYT
v_call: TRBV30; j_call: TRBJ1-2; cdr3_aa: AWRAIDSLYGYT
v_call: TRBV7-8; j_call: TRBJ1-5; cdr3_aa: ASSPSGSYSNQPQH
v_call: TRBV4-3; j_call: TRBJ2-1; cdr3_aa: ASSPTSGRGSEQF
v_call: TRBV6-1; j_call: TRBJ1-2; cdr3_aa: ASSEWGYGYT
v_call: TRBV30; j_call: TRBJ1-6; cdr3_aa: AWSALSFGTSFPYNSPLH
v_call: TRBV5-1; j_call: TRBJ1-1; cdr3_aa: ASSFRGSGMGQNQRDTEAF
v_call: TRBV6-1; j_call: TRBJ1-1; cdr3_aa: ASSEARSTEAF
v_call: TRBV6-5; j_call: TRBJ1-6; cdr3_aa: ASREEGYNSPLH
v_call: TRBV19; j_call: TRBJ2-3; cdr3_aa: ASSTDGTDTQY
v_call: TRBV29-1; j_call: TRBJ2-7; cdr3_aa: SVATGFYGSYEQY
v_call: TRBV6-6; j_call: TRBJ1-2; cdr3_aa: ASSYQEILGYT
v_call: TRBV5-1; j_call: TRBJ2-5; cdr3_aa: ASSPGQGVETQY
v_call: TRBV4-1; j_call: TRBJ2-1; cdr3_aa: ASSQEGGPGSYNEQF
v_call: TRBV9; j_call: TRBJ1-2; cdr3_aa: ASSISGGGYT
v_call: TRBV6-5; j_call: TRBJ2-3; cdr3_aa: ASSLQGARADTQY
v_call: TRBV6-1; j_call: TRBJ1-5; cdr3_aa: ASSGVTVNQPQH